This T cell receptor (beta chain) was found in a study of a mutant IDH1 vaccine in newly diagnosed glioma. Study information: Vaccinations, eight in total, occurred in weeks 1, 3, 5, 7, 11, 15, 19, 23. Vaccine dosing followed radiotherapy by 4-6 weeks, or accompanied temozolomide cycles. Study results and limitations: Immune responses arising from the vaccine appeared in just under 95% of patients. Pseudoprogression seemed unlinked to shifts in top peripheral T cell clonotypes.

Sequenced by immunoSEQ multiplex PCR; TCRdb stores in-frame clones only, minus some. The data show around 76,000 clones, about 85% seen once. Time point indicated: week 23, last vaccination. A 20-mer mutant IDH1 peptide at 300 ug was injected subcutaneously with topical imiquimod. For this clone: The target antigen is unknown.

This receptor was identified in a woman in her forties or fifties with glioma. This specimen was PBMCs, taken from a glioma patient whose treatment included an IDH1 peptide vaccine.

The CDR3, as DNA: TGTGCCAGCAACAGGAGGGGGGTAAGAACAGATACGCAGTATTTT. As protein: CASNRRGVRTDTQYF. The V call is TRBV7-9, the J call TRBJ2-3; perhaps D is TRBD1 or TRBD2 (6 bases each). V was shortened by 7 bases and J by 3 bases, with 17 bases between the two germline ends. The CDR3 consists of 15 residues. The germline V gene encodes CDR1 SEHNR and CDR2 FQNEAQ (reference sequence).